These T cell receptor beta chains were read from a single sample in a study of technical replicates of blood from a few donors. The repertoire was sequenced with immunoSEQ multiplex PCR; TCRdb's copy has only in-frame clones and lacks some. The table records tens of thousands of clones, around 91% of them present only once. What was sequenced was PBMCs. These receptors were taken from a human donor in good health. Some clones in this sample may be carry-over from other donors' samples. CDR3s include the opening cysteine and the closing phenylalanine or tryptophan. D genes are given only for firm matches. Clone size is not always given. Where it is, it says once, few, many or a class for expanded clones.

cdr3_nt	cdr3_aa	clone_size	d_call	v_call	j_call
TGTGCCAGCAGCTCTAGCGGGAGTTCCCACAATGAGCAGTTCTTC	CASSSSGSSHNEQFF	once	TRBD2	TRBV7-3	TRBJ2-1
TGTGCCAGCAGTGCCGGGACAGGGTACGAGCAGTACTTC	CASSAGTGYEQYF	NA	TRBD1	TRBV2	TRBJ2-7
TGTGCCAGCACGTCGCCGGACAGGGGGACTTATGGCTACACCTTC	CASTSPDRGTYGYTF	NA	TRBD1	TRBV6-5	TRBJ1-2
TGTGCCAGCAGCTTGAGGGGATATAGCAATCAGCCCCAGCATTTT	CASSLRGYSNQPQHF	NA	NA	TRBV5-6	TRBJ1-5
TGTGCCAGCAGCTTGTGGAGGTGGTCCGTCAGTGAGCAGTTCTTC	CASSLWRWSVSEQFF	NA	NA	TRBV13	TRBJ2-1
TGTGCCAGCAGTGAAGTGGGCAGGCAAGAGACCCAGTACTTC	CASSEVGRQETQYF	NA	NA	TRBV6-1	TRBJ2-5
TGTGCCAGCAGTGATGGGACAGGGGTCACTGAAGCTTTCTTT	CASSDGTGVTEAFF	NA	TRBD1	TRBV2	TRBJ1-1
TGTGCCAGTAGGGAACAGATTAATGAAAAACTGTTTTTT	CASREQINEKLFF	NA	NA	TRBV19	TRBJ1-4
TGCGCCAGCAGCTCAGACATTAGCGGCGGCTACACCTTC	CASSSDISGGYTF	once	NA	TRBV4-3	TRBJ1-2
TGTGCCAGCAGTCGTACGGACAGGGGTAGCTATGGCTACACCTTC	CASSRTDRGSYGYTF	NA	TRBD1	TRBV7-9	TRBJ1-2
TGTGCCAGCAGCCAAGAAGGCAGGGGCCCAAGGGACACCATATATTTT	CASSQEGRGPRDTIYF	NA	NA	TRBV4-2	TRBJ1-3
TGTGCCAGCAGTGGGCGGAATGAGCAGTTCTTC	CASSGRNEQFF	NA	NA	TRBV6-1	TRBJ2-1
TGCGCCAGCAGCCACCCTCCGGGGAGTAATGAGCAGTTCTTC	CASSHPPGSNEQFF	NA	NA	TRBV4-3	TRBJ2-1
TGTGCCAGCAGCCCAGTAGCGGCAGGGAAGTTTCGAAACACCATATATTTT	CASSPVAAGKFRNTIYF	NA	NA	TRBV11-2	TRBJ1-3
TGTGCCAGTAGCCCCTATCAGAATCCGGGAGCTTCGAGGGGCTACACCTTC	CASSPYQNPGASRGYTF	NA	NA	TRBV19	TRBJ1-2